The present T cell receptor (beta chain) was sequenced within a study of regulatory T cells in long-lasting Graves disease. Time point denoted: persistent/refractory GD, antithyroid drugs over 5 years with positive TRAb. Making the TCR library involved RNA that had been extracted from PBMCs. For TCR beta, libraries came from iRepertoire HTBI primers and Arm-PCR of CDR3 regions. TCRdb re-called the multiplex PCR reads with MiXCR, one entry per CDR3 protein. Of 700,000 or so distinct CDR3 sequences in the sample, approximately 31% are singletons; the top ten hold about 42%. Germline V gene lookup returns CDR1 DFQATT and CDR2 SNEGSKA (reference sequence). Trimming shortened V by 6 bases and J by 4 bases, and 7 bases separated the two germline ends. This CDR3 is 11 amino acids long.

This sequence originates from a female donor with Graves disease. The chain has TRBV20-1 and TRBJ1-3; D call uncertain. The sample here was peripheral blood mononuclear cells (PBMCs), taken when the disease was refractory, from a patient treated with antithyroid drugs. The CDR3 protein is CSAPGGNTIYF. CDR3 coding DNA: TGCAGTGCACCGGGGGGAAACACCATATATTTT.